The 19 T cell receptor beta chains below all came from one sample that was sequenced in a study of T-cell memory formation after mild COVID-19. TCRdb re-derived calls from the 5' RACE reads in MiXCR, one entry per CDR3 protein. The data hold about 150,000 distinct CDR3 sequences, with roughly 15% observed a single time. Sequenced material: PBMCs or a T cell subset sorted from them (not recorded which). These receptors were taken from an adult woman who had mild COVID-19 (a few samples of this study predate the infection). Cell type and time point are not known.

This chain uses TRBV5-6 with TRBJ2-2, with D perhaps TRBD2 (5 bases). From germline, CDR1 is SGHDT and CDR2 YYEEEE. Trimming took off 2 bases at V and 3 bases at J, with 5 bases between the two ends. The CDR3 is made up of 13 amino acids. CDR3 residues: CASSLLDTGELFF. In DNA form, the CDR3 reads TGTGCCAGCAGCTTACTAGACACCGGGGAGCTGTTTTTT.

This chain links TRBV3-1 with TRBJ1-1; D remains ambiguous. The V end lost 3 bases, the J end lost 1 base, and 12 bases lay between the germline ends. The germline V gene has CDR1 LGHDT and CDR2 YNNKEL (reference sequence). The CDR3 length is 15 residues. CDR3 region: CASSHYRSGNTEAFF. The CDR3 bases are TGTGCCAGCAGCCACTACCGTTCAGGGAACACTGAAGCTTTCTTT.

The J gene is TRBJ2-5, the V gene TRBV2; 9 bases are shared with TRBD2. J lost 5 bases, V lost 6 bases, and 13 bases had no gene match. There are 16 residues in the CDR3. CDR1 is SNHLY and CDR2 is FYNNEI in the germline V gene. The CDR3 sequence: CASRNQIAGEAETQYF. For the CDR3, the DNA is TGTGCCAGCAGAAACCAAATAGCGGGGGAAGCGGAGACCCAGTACTTC.

The chain combines TRBV12-3 or TRBV12-4 with TRBJ2-1; the match to TRBD2 covers 12 bases. The CDR3 is 15 residues long. The J segment lost 8 bases and the V segment lost 7 bases, leaving 9 bases of the junction unmatched. The CDR3 DNA reads TGTGCCAGCACCCTTCTAGCGGGGGGGCGGCATGAGCAGTTCTTC. This encodes CASTLLAGGRHEQFF.

The chain recombines TRBV11-2 with TRBJ2-5; D is unresolved. The V gene's germline CDR1 is SGHAT and CDR2 FQNNGV. The CDR3 sequence is 14 residues long. V lost 5 bases and J lost 2, with 12 bases in between. The DNA of the CDR3 is TGTGCCAGCAGCCCCTGGACGGAACAAGAGACCCAGTACTTC. It yields the protein CASSPWTEQETQYF.

This sequence joins TRBV5-1 and TRBJ1-1; D might be TRBD1 (5 bases). Deletions cut 0 bases from V and 4 bases from J, with 10 bases between. Germline V gives CDR1 SGHRS, CDR2 YFSETQ. CDR3 size: 14 residues. In DNA, the CDR3 is TGCGCCAGCAGCTTGGTGGGGGGGATCACTGAAGCTTTCTTT. This translates into CASSLVGGITEAFF.

CDR3 sequence reads: CASSPRTGHETQYF. For the CDR3, the DNA is TGTGCCAGTAGTCCTCGGACAGGGCACGAGACCCAGTACTTC. The rearrangement uses TRBV19 and TRBJ2-5; 8 bases are a match to TRBD1. V trimming: 5 bases; J trimming: 5 bases; junction bases outside the gene matches: 7. The CDR3 is 14 amino acids. Germline assignment: CDR1 LNHDA and CDR2 SQIVND (reference sequence).

This clonotype showed up just a few times. The V call is TRBV4-3, the J call TRBJ2-6; D gene uncertain. The germline CDR1 and CDR2 sequences are LGHNA and YSLEER. The V and J ends lost 2 bases and 1 base respectively, with 6 bases between them. CDR3 length equals 15 residues. In DNA form, the CDR3 reads TGCGCCAGCAGCCAAATAGGGTCTGGGGCCAACGTCCTGACTTTC. Translated, it gives CASSQIGSGANVLTF.

This clonotype appeared a few times. The chain couples TRBV27 to TRBJ2-5, with 12 bases that match TRBD2. The CDR3 covers 18 residues. Trimming at V came to 4 bases and at J to 4 bases, leaving 13 bases not matched to a gene. Germline V gene lookup returns CDR1 MNHEY and CDR2 SMNVEV (reference sequence). The CDR3 DNA reads TGTGCCAGCAGTTCGAGGACTAGCGGGGAGGGGAGGAGAGAGACCCAGTACTTC. Protein: CASSSRTSGEGRRETQYF.

This clonotype was picked up a small number of times. The chain carries TRBV10-3 and TRBJ2-7; 9 bases are a match to TRBD1. This CDR3 is built from 16 residues. Trimming cost V 7 bases and J 4 bases; bases outside gene matches: 14. Looked up from germline, CDR1 is ENHRY and CDR2 is SYGVKD. CDR3 sequence: CAIMREYGTGIYEQYF. The CDR3 DNA is TGTGCCATCATGCGAGAGTACGGGACAGGGATTTACGAGCAGTACTTC.

The chain links TRBV12-3 or TRBV12-4 to TRBJ2-2, with 7 bases lining up with TRBD2. The CDR3 is made up of 15 amino acids. With 3 bases clipped from V and 0 bases from J, the junction kept 1 base outside the gene matches. The CDR3 nucleotides are TGTGCCAGCAGTTTTAGCGGGTCGAACACCGGGGAGCTGTTTTTT. It encodes CASSFSGSNTGELFF.

This clonotype appeared a few times. The V call is TRBV12-3 or TRBV12-4, the J call TRBJ2-7; weak D call: TRBD2 (7 bases). The CDR3 has 15 residues. V shed 4 bases and J shed 6 bases, with 19 bases lying between them. The DNA of the CDR3 is TGTGCCAGCAGTTCATCAGGCAGGGGAGGGGGCGAGCAGTACTTC. It codes for CASSSSGRGGGEQYF.

The table lists this clonotype with a few counts. This sequence joins TRBV5-1 and TRBJ1-3, with a weak D call TRBD1 (5 bases). There are 16 residues in the CDR3. The germline gives CDR1 SGHRS, CDR2 YFSETQ. V lost 1 base to trimming and J lost 0 bases, with 11 bases between them. In nucleotides, the CDR3 is TGCGCCAGCAGCTTGTATGGGACGGGCTCTGGAAACACCATATATTTT. This encodes CASSLYGTGSGNTIYF.

In its sample, this clonotype was seen many times. J is TRBJ2-3 and V is TRBV20-1, with D perhaps TRBD2 (7 bases). This CDR3 region has 16 residues. V was pared by 6 bases and J by 1 base, with 20 bases between. The germline V gene encodes CDR1 DFQATT and CDR2 SNEGSKA (reference sequence). The DNA of the CDR3 is TGCAGTGCCGACGGGGGGCTACTCGACGGCACAGATACGCAGTATTTT. It encodes CSADGGLLDGTDTQYF.

This clonotype was seen repeatedly, ten times or more. The genes are TRBV11-2 and TRBJ2-1; 9 bases line up with TRBD2. Germline V gene sequence: CDR1 SGHAT, CDR2 FQNNGV. Trimming at V came to 3 bases and at J to 4 bases, leaving 4 bases not matched to a gene. This CDR3 spans 15 amino acids. CDR3 amino acids: CASSFGLAGYNEQFF. The CDR3 DNA reads TGTGCCAGCAGCTTTGGCCTAGCGGGATACAATGAGCAGTTCTTC. The complete variable domain, with remaining parts taken from reference TRBV11-2 and TRBJ2-1, reads EAGVAQSPRYKIIEKRQSVAFWCNPISGHATLYWYQQILGQGPKLLIQFQNNGVVDDSQLPKDRFSAERLKGVDSTLKIQPAKLEDSAVYLCASSFGLAGYNEQFFGPGTRLTVL.

In its sample, this clonotype was seen once. CDR3 region: CASSLITGVLQYNEQFF. CDR3 coding DNA: TGTGCCAGCAGCTTGATCACGGGGGTCCTACAGTACAATGAGCAGTTCTTC. V and J are TRBV5-6 and TRBJ2-1; tentatively, D is TRBD2 (6 bases). Per the germline V gene, CDR1 is SGHDT and CDR2 is YYEEEE. V lost 1 base and J 4 bases, leaving 18 bases between the germline ends. This CDR3 has 17 residues.

This clonotype has a handful of counts. The chain combines TRBV29-1 with TRBJ2-5; D not resolved. This CDR3 is 12 amino acids long. V lost 6 bases, J lost 2 bases, and 10 bases lay in between. Germline V gene lookup returns CDR1 SQVTM and CDR2 ANQGSEA. The CDR3 loop is CSVAKGQETQYF. As DNA, the CDR3 is TGCAGCGTGGCTAAGGGACAAGAGACCCAGTACTTC.

The V gene is TRBV12-3 or TRBV12-4, the J gene TRBJ1-3; 11 bases agree with TRBD1. Trimming at V came to 6 bases and at J to 7 bases, leaving 5 bases not matched to a gene. The CDR3 is 14 amino acids. The CDR3 DNA reads as TGTGCCAGCAGGGGGACAGGGGGACCGAACACCATATATTTT. Translating it yields CASRGTGGPNTIYF.

The sample holds a few counts of this clonotype. The V gene is TRBV6-2 or TRBV6-3, the J gene TRBJ1-3; 7 bases line up with TRBD1. The V gene end was trimmed by 4 bases and the J gene end by 3 bases; junction bases not matched to a gene: 6. CDR3 length: 15 amino acids. Germline values: CDR1 MNHEY, CDR2 SVGEGT. The CDR3 nucleotides read TGTGCCAGCAGTTCGAACAGGGGACTTGGAAACACCATATATTTT. It encodes CASSSNRGLGNTIYF.